These 32 T cell receptor beta chains were sequenced from one sample in a study of spatial heterogeneity in lung cancer. Study observations and caveats: In tumors, expanded intratumoral alpha and beta TCR counts tracked mutation counts.

TCRdb fed the 5' RACE reads into MiXCR, producing one record per CDR3 protein. The sample holds more than 20,000 distinct CDR3 sequences, about 15% seen once. Their recognized antigens are unknown. The time point is: sample taken at primary tumor resection. The starting material was lung tumor tissue, obtained at surgery. The receptors stem from a female donor with early-stage non-small cell lung cancer.

This clonotype was detected many times. V and J are TRBV20-1 and TRBJ2-7; a weak D match, TRBD1 (6 bases). Germline V CDR1 and CDR2: DFQATT, SNEGSKA (reference sequence). Trimming stripped 0 bases from V and 7 bases from J, with 19 bases between. This CDR3 is 15 amino acids long. CDR3 bases: TGCAGTGCTAGAGATGGGTCAGGGGCTAGGGAGGAGCAGTACTTC. Amino acid sequence: CSARDGSGAREEQYF.

This clonotype was recorded once. This may be a read error, as it is one base from a much larger clone. The chain combines TRBV28 with TRBJ2-3, with D maybe TRBD2 (7 bases). The CDR3 length is 15 residues. Germline V gene sequence: CDR1 MDHEN, CDR2 SYDVKM. Deletions cut 0 bases from V and 6 bases from J, with 13 bases between. Written as DNA, the CDR3 is TGTGCCAGCAGTTTATGGTGGGAGGGGGGGGATACGCAGTATTTT. Amino acid sequence: CASSLWWEGGDTQYF.

This clonotype was seen more than once but under ten times. V gene TRBV7-9 combines with J gene TRBJ2-3; D unclear. V was trimmed by 4 bases and J by 5 bases, leaving 13 bases between them. CDR1 and CDR2 from the germline V gene are SEHNR and FQNEAQ (reference sequence). The CDR3 is made up of 14 amino acids. CDR3 sequence reads: CASSSMDQLDTQYF. The CDR3 bases are TGTGCCAGCAGCTCTATGGACCAACTAGATACGCAGTATTTT. Looking up the rest from reference TRBV7-9 and TRBJ2-3 gives the full variable domain: DTGVSQNPRHKITKRGQNVTFRCDPISEHNRLYWYRQTLGQGPEFLTYFQNEAQLEKSRLLSDRFSAERPKGSFSTLEIQRTEQGDSAMYLCASSSMDQLDTQYFGPGTRLTVL.

This clonotype was seen a few times. The rearrangement links TRBV4-1 to TRBJ2-1; tentatively, D is TRBD1 or TRBD2 (6 bases each). Per germline, CDR1 MGHRA and CDR2 YSYEKL. V lost 3 bases, J lost 5 bases, and 14 bases lay in between. This CDR3 comprises 15 residues. CDR3 amino acids: CASSHRGAVDNEQFF. The CDR3 DNA reads as TGCGCCAGCAGCCATAGGGGGGCAGTCGACAATGAGCAGTTCTTC.

The rearrangement links TRBV28 to TRBJ2-1, with D unclear. V lost 0 bases and J 9 bases, leaving 12 bases between the germline ends. There are 14 residues in the CDR3. The germline gives CDR1 MDHEN, CDR2 SYDVKM. This CDR3 is CASSLCRMGCEQFF. The CDR3 DNA reads as TGTGCCAGCAGTTTATGTCGAATGGGGTGTGAGCAGTTCTTC.

Written as DNA, the CDR3 is TGTGCCAGCAGCCAAGAACGGGCCCCGGGGAATGAGCAGTTCTTC. The encoded protein is CASSQERAPGNEQFF. The rearrangement links TRBV3-1 to TRBJ2-1, with D tentatively TRBD2 (5 bases). This CDR3 is 15 amino acids long. CDR1 LGHDT and CDR2 YNNKEL come from the germline V gene (reference sequence). V gave up 0 bases and J gave up 7 bases, with 13 bases separating them.

The chain is built from TRBV5-1 and TRBJ2-1, with D perhaps matching TRBD2 (5 bases). V lost 0 bases, J lost 4 bases, and 17 bases lay in between. Germline CDR1 is SGHRS and CDR2 is YFSETQ. The CDR3 loop spans 17 amino acids. In DNA, the CDR3 is TGCGCCAGCAGCTTGGAAGGACTCACCAAGCCTTACAATGAGCAGTTCTTC. This gives the protein CASSLEGLTKPYNEQFF. Drawing the rest from reference TRBV5-1 and TRBJ2-1, the complete variable domain is KAGVTQTPRYLIKTRGQQVTLSCSPISGHRSVSWYQQTPGQGLQFLFEYFSETQRNKGNFPGRFSGRQFSNSRSEMNVSTLELGDSALYLCASSLEGLTKPYNEQFFGPGTRLTVL.

This clonotype has only a few counts. This chain links TRBV29-1 with TRBJ2-2; D is ambiguous. V was shortened by 7 bases and J by 0 bases, with 12 bases between the two germline ends. CDR1 and CDR2 from the germline V gene are SQVTM and ANQGSEA. The CDR3 is 14 residues long. CDR3 amino acids: CSAVDIANTGELFF. The DNA for the CDR3 is TGCAGCGCCGTCGATATCGCGAACACCGGGGAGCTGTTTTTT.

This clonotype was recorded many times. V is TRBV12-3 or TRBV12-4 and J is TRBJ1-4; D is unclear. The CDR3 loop spans 12 amino acids. The V end was cut by 9 bases, the J end by 0 bases, with 5 bases between. The chain's CDR3 is CASGTTNEKLFF. The CDR3 coding sequence is TGTGCCAGTGGCACAACTAATGAAAAACTGTTTTTT.

This clonotype showed up many times. This chain links TRBV7-9 with TRBJ2-3; 9 bases align to TRBD1. Germline CDR1 SEHNR, CDR2 FQNEAQ (reference sequence). The CDR3 is 13 residues long. Trimming removed 5 bases from V and 6 bases from J; junction bases left unmatched: 3. In nucleotides, the CDR3 is TGTGCCAGCAGCCTAGGGACAGGGGATACGCAGTATTTT. Protein product: CASSLGTGDTQYF. Using reference TRBV7-9 and TRBJ2-3 for the parts outside the CDR3, the full variable domain is DTGVSQNPRHKITKRGQNVTFRCDPISEHNRLYWYRQTLGQGPEFLTYFQNEAQLEKSRLLSDRFSAERPKGSFSTLEIQRTEQGDSAMYLCASSLGTGDTQYFGPGTRLTVL.

This clonotype has a count of ten or more. The chain uses TRBV6-1 and TRBJ2-4; 8 bases align to TRBD1. Germline-derived CDR1 and CDR2 are MNHNS and SASEGT. The length of the CDR3 is 13 residues. Trimming cost V 5 bases and J 7 bases; bases outside gene matches: 4. For the CDR3, the DNA is TGTGCCAGCAGTTCCACAGGGGGGAACATTCAGTACTTC. Translated, it gives CASSSTGGNIQYF.

This clonotype occurred many times. The gene calls are TRBV29-1 and TRBJ2-7; D might be TRBD1 or TRBD2, each matching 5 bases. Trimming removed 4 bases from V and 0 bases from J, with 16 bases in between. The CDR3 extends over 15 amino acids. Looked up from germline, CDR1 is SQVTM and CDR2 is ANQGSEA. The CDR3 DNA reads as TGCAGCGTTGTGGGGGACCGGAGACACTCCTACGAGCAGTACTTC. Protein product: CSVVGDRRHSYEQYF.

This clonotype has a count of ten or more. V gene TRBV12-3 or TRBV12-4 combines with J gene TRBJ2-5; D ambiguous. The V end lost 1 base, the J end lost 2 bases, and 5 bases lay between the germline ends. The CDR3 is made up of 13 amino acids. CDR3 coding DNA: TGTGCCAGCAGTTTAGGCATGCAAGAGACCCAGTACTTC. The encoded protein is CASSLGMQETQYF.

This clonotype was observed a handful of times. The rearrangement joins TRBV11-2 to TRBJ2-7, with TRBD1 as a possible D gene (5 bases). Germline CDR1 reads SGHAT; CDR2 reads FQNNGV. The CDR3 spans 20 residues. Trimming took 0 bases from V and 3 from J, leaving 27 bases between them. CDR3 sequence reads: CASSLEVRTYNTGPLYEQYF. The CDR3 nucleotides are TGTGCCAGCAGCTTAGAAGTCCGGACATACAACACAGGACCACTCTACGAGCAGTACTTC.

This clonotype was found many times. The rearrangement links TRBV5-1 to TRBJ2-1; 9 bases are a match to TRBD2. The CDR3 runs to 15 residues. With 0 bases clipped from V and 6 bases from J, the junction kept 4 bases outside the gene matches. Germline V gene lookup returns CDR1 SGHRS and CDR2 YFSETQ. CDR3 sequence (DNA): TGCGCCAGCAGCTTGGGTGGGACTAGCCGCAATGAGCAGTTCTTC. Translation: CASSLGGTSRNEQFF.

The table lists this clonotype with many counts. This chain connects TRBV7-9 to TRBJ2-7; a possible D gene is TRBD1 (5 bases). V lost 3 bases and J 6 bases, leaving 18 bases between the germline ends. The length of the CDR3 is 15 residues. Germline lookup yields CDR1 SEHNR and CDR2 FQNEAQ (reference sequence). CDR3 coding DNA: TGTGCCAGCAGCTTTTCCACTACAGGTCCCGGCGAGCAGTACTTC. Protein: CASSFSTTGPGEQYF.

This clonotype was detected ten times or more. The chain recombines TRBV12-3 or TRBV12-4 with TRBJ2-7, with 10 nucleotides matching TRBD2. This CDR3 contains 15 residues. V trimming: 0 bases; J trimming: 7 bases; junction bases outside the gene matches: 6. The CDR3 loop reads CASSLARLAGEEQYF. CDR3 sequence (DNA): TGTGCCAGCAGTTTAGCGCGTCTAGCGGGAGAAGAGCAGTACTTC.

At least ten counts were recorded for this clonotype. V gene TRBV28 combines with J gene TRBJ2-7; 7 bases fit TRBD2. Germline V gives CDR1 MDHEN, CDR2 SYDVKM. Trimming at V came to 5 bases and at J to 3 bases, leaving 10 bases not matched to a gene. The CDR3 contains 15 residues. The CDR3 sequence is CASSRLGAGSYEQYF. The CDR3 DNA follows: TGTGCCAGCAGTCGGCTTGGAGCGGGGAGCTACGAGCAGTACTTC.

This clonotype is labeled as medium-sized. The J gene is TRBJ2-5, the V gene TRBV7-2; 9 bases line up with TRBD2. V trimming: 5 bases; J trimming: 1 base; junction bases outside the gene matches: 8. Germline V lookup: CDR1 SGHTA, CDR2 FQGNSA. The CDR3 has 16 amino acids. The chain's CDR3 is CASSPDSSGIQETQYF. DNA for the CDR3: TGTGCCAGCAGCCCGGATTCTAGCGGGATCCAAGAGACCCAGTACTTC.

For this clonotype: One base away lies a much larger clone, so this may be a sequencing read error. The V call is TRBV28, the J call TRBJ2-1, with 12 nucleotides matching TRBD2. The CDR3 runs 22 residues. V lost 2 bases, J lost 7 bases, and 24 bases stayed unmatched. Per the germline V gene, CDR1 is MDHEN and CDR2 is SYDVKM. CDR3 DNA sequence: TGTGCCAGCAGTTTAGTCCCATCCCGGGGGACTAGCGGGTTCAACTTGGGAAATGAGCAGTTCTTC. Translated: CASSLVPSRGTSGFNLGNEQFF.

This clonotype was detected ten times or more. The V call is TRBV5-1, the J call TRBJ2-1; 7 positions agree with TRBD1. The CDR3 covers 15 residues. The germline CDR1 and CDR2 sequences are SGHRS and YFSETQ. Unmatched junction bases numbered 4, after V lost 4 bases and J lost 0 bases. CDR3 DNA: TGCGCCAGCAGCGGCCGGGACAGCTCCTACAATGAGCAGTTCTTC. Amino acids: CASSGRDSSYNEQFF.

A few counts support this clonotype. The V and J genes are TRBV7-9 and TRBJ2-7; D remains unclear. Trimming took off 5 bases at V and 4 bases at J, with 15 bases between the two ends. Germline V gives CDR1 SEHNR, CDR2 FQNEAQ (reference sequence). The CDR3 consists of 14 residues. The CDR3 region is CASSLLDGQYEQYF. CDR3 DNA sequence: TGTGCCAGCAGCCTCTTAGATGGCCAGTACGAGCAGTACTTC.

Only a few counts were recorded for this clonotype. The rearrangement uses TRBV28 and TRBJ2-3, with 8 nucleotides matching TRBD2. The V segment lost 5 bases and the J segment 4 bases; nucleotides outside the gene matches: 8. The germline V gene encodes CDR1 MDHEN and CDR2 SYDVKM. CDR3 length: 15 amino acids. The CDR3 nucleotides read TGTGCCAGCAGTACCAGCGGGAGCGTGGCAGATACGCAGTATTTT. This sequence encodes CASSTSGSVADTQYF.

In this sample, this clonotype turned up a few times. The rearrangement uses TRBV20-1 and TRBJ2-7; D is undetermined. Germline V gene lookup returns CDR1 DFQATT and CDR2 SNEGSKA (reference sequence). V was pared by 1 base and J by 0 bases, with 4 bases between. CDR3 size: 12 residues. As DNA, the CDR3 is TGCAGTGCTAGAGCTGACTCCTACGAGCAGTACTTC. Protein product: CSARADSYEQYF.

Regarding this clonotype: A much bigger clone sits one base away, suggesting this may be a read error. A read error is likely, as this CDR3 ends without the conserved phenylalanine or tryptophan. The chain recombines TRBV20-1 with TRBJ2-7; the match to TRBD1 covers 8 bases. The V segment lost 2 bases and the J segment 4 bases; nucleotides outside the gene matches: 4. The germline gives CDR1 DFQATT, CDR2 SNEGSKA (reference sequence). The CDR3 is 13 amino acids. The CDR3 DNA is TGCAGTGCTAGATACAGGGGGTGGTACGAGCAGTACTTA. This codes for CSARYRGWYEQYL.

The chain joins TRBV7-3 to TRBJ2-6; D uncertain. Germline V gene sequence: CDR1 SGHTA, CDR2 FQGTGA. This CDR3 has 13 residues. The V end lost 5 bases, the J end lost 2 bases, and 4 bases lay between the germline ends. CDR3 sequence (DNA): TGTGCCAGCAGCCCGACTGGGGCCAACGTCCTGACTTTC. Encoded protein: CASSPTGANVLTF.

This clonotype was observed at least ten times. The chain recombines TRBV20-1 with TRBJ2-3; D is perhaps TRBD2 (6 bases). Per the germline V gene, CDR1 is DFQATT and CDR2 is SNEGSKA (reference sequence). This CDR3 region has 12 residues. The CDR3: CMVQRGTDTQYF. The CDR3 bases are TGCATGGTCCAGCGGGGCACAGATACGCAGTATTTT.

This clonotype has at least ten counts. The DNA for the CDR3 is TGTGCCAGCAGCTACGGGGCACCCTCCTACGAGCAGTACTTC. This encodes CASSYGAPSYEQYF. This chain joins TRBV7-9 and TRBJ2-7, with D possibly being TRBD1 or TRBD2 (5 bases each). The V end lost 4 bases, the J end lost 0 bases, and 10 bases lay between the germline ends. Germline values: CDR1 SEHNR, CDR2 FQNEAQ (reference sequence). This CDR3 comprises 14 residues.

This chain joins TRBV18 and TRBJ2-3, with TRBD2 as a possible D gene (5 bases). V lost 6 bases and J 2 bases, leaving 21 bases between the germline ends. The CDR3 consists of 17 residues. Per the germline V gene, CDR1 is KGHSH and CDR2 is LQKENI. CDR3 sequence: CASSLLDGVPPTDTQYF. In DNA, the CDR3 is TGTGCCAGCTCGCTACTCGACGGGGTACCCCCCACAGATACGCAGTATTTT.

This chain links TRBV6-2 or TRBV6-3 with TRBJ1-5, with 9 bases lining up with TRBD1. This CDR3 contains 18 residues. V lost 3 bases to trimming and J lost 2 bases; unmatched junction nucleotides: 11. Germline V gene lookup returns CDR1 MNHEY and CDR2 SVGEGT. The CDR3 region is CASSYRQGGHVGNQPQHF. CDR3 in DNA: TGTGCCAGCAGTTATCGACAGGGGGGCCACGTTGGCAATCAGCCCCAGCATTTT.

This clonotype was seen at least ten times. The V gene is TRBV20-1, the J gene TRBJ2-5; a possible D gene is TRBD2 (5 bases). The CDR3 runs to 14 residues. CDR1 and CDR2 (germline): DFQATT, SNEGSKA (reference sequence). V was cut by 1 base and J by 4 bases, with 13 bases left in between. The CDR3 bases are TGCAGTGCTAGAGCGGGAACGGTGGGAGAGACCCAGTACTTC. It specifies CSARAGTVGETQYF.

This clonotype was picked up many times. The rearrangement uses TRBV20-1 and TRBJ2-3, with 9 nucleotides matching TRBD1. The CDR3 contains 14 residues. The V gene's germline CDR1 is DFQATT and CDR2 SNEGSKA (reference sequence). V was pared by 6 bases and J by 7 bases, with 11 bases of the junction left unmatched. The DNA of the CDR3 is TGCAGTGCCGAACACAGGGGGCAATTGAATACGCAGTATTTT. Protein sequence: CSAEHRGQLNTQYF.